A single sample is the source of the 10 T cell receptor beta chains below, sequenced in a study of T cell responses to AZD1222 COVID-19 vaccine. Generated by immunoSEQ multiplex PCR, the TCRdb table keeps only in-frame clones and is missing some. In the table there are about 100,000 clones, just under 90% of which are singletons. Sequenced material: peripheral blood, taken on day 0 of AZD1222 vaccination. Every receptor here comes from an adult in good health.

V usage is TRBV7-6 and J usage is TRBJ2-2; 11 bases map to TRBD2. The CDR3 extends over 19 amino acids. Germline V gene lookup returns CDR1 SGHVS and CDR2 FNYEAQ. With 2 bases clipped from V and 0 bases from J, the junction kept 8 bases outside the gene matches. The CDR3 region is CASSLPTSGGFPNTGELFF. As DNA, the CDR3 is TGTGCCAGCAGCTTACCCACTAGCGGGGGCTTCCCGAACACCGGGGAGCTGTTTTTT. The variable domain in full, completed from reference TRBV7-6 and TRBJ2-2, reads GAGVSQSPRYKVTKRGQDVALRCDPISGHVSLYWYRQALGQGPEFLTYFNYEAQQDKSGLPNDRFSAERPEGSISTLTIQRTEQRDSAMYRCASSLPTSGGFPNTGELFFGEGSRLTVL.

The chain recombines TRBV5-1 with TRBJ2-5; D unresolved. The CDR3 runs 11 residues. Trimming pared 7 bases from V and 2 bases from J, leaving 6 bases between. Germline assignment: CDR1 SGHRS and CDR2 YFSETQ. The CDR3 nucleotides read TGCGCCAGCTCCCAACAAGAGACCCAGTACTTC. The encoded protein is CASSQQETQYF.

In its sample, this clone was seen once. The chain carries TRBV11-1 and TRBJ1-1; D gene unclear. The CDR3 consists of 12 residues. Germline-derived CDR1 and CDR2 are SGHAT and FQDESV (reference sequence). V lost 6 bases and J 4 bases, leaving 9 bases between the germline ends. This chain's CDR3 is CASSRGGTEAFF. DNA of the CDR3: TGTGCCAGCAGTCGGGGAGGCACTGAAGCTTTCTTT.

The CDR3 loop reads CASSGVVQGNDEQFF. DNA of the CDR3: TGCGCCAGCAGCGGAGTCGTTCAGGGGAATGATGAGCAGTTCTTC. The chain combines TRBV4-1 with TRBJ2-1; possible D gene TRBD1, 6 bases. With 5 bases removed from V and 8 bases from J, the gap between germline ends came to 19 bases. The CDR3 sequence is 15 residues long. Per the germline V gene, CDR1 is MGHRA and CDR2 is YSYEKL.

This rearrangement joins TRBV2 to TRBJ2-7, with TRBD2 matching over 8 bases. J lost 4 bases, V lost 8 bases, and 4 bases had no gene match. The CDR3 is 12 residues long. Per the germline V gene, CDR1 is SNHLY and CDR2 is FYNNEI. The CDR3 nucleotides are TGTGCCAGCGGGGGACTAGGGTACGAGCAGTACTTC. It is translated as CASGGLGYEQYF.

This chain joins TRBV3-1 (or the pseudogene TRBV3-2) and TRBJ2-7; the D gene is possibly TRBD2 (5 bases). The germline V gene encodes CDR1 LGHDT and CDR2 YNNKEL (reference sequence). Trimming pared 0 bases from V and 6 bases from J, leaving 15 bases between. The CDR3 contains 15 residues. The CDR3 DNA follows: TGTGCCAGCAGCCAAGATCAAGGGCGGGTGGGCGAGCAGTACTTC. Protein: CASSQDQGRVGEQYF.

V is TRBV6-5 and J is TRBJ1-2; tentative D call: TRBD1 (5 bases). V lost 8 bases and J lost 1, with 11 bases in between. There are 13 residues in the CDR3. Per germline, CDR1 MNHEY and CDR2 SVGAGI. This CDR3 reads CASYSTVNYGYTF. CDR3 nucleotides: TGTGCCAGCTATTCGACAGTTAACTATGGCTACACCTTC.

The chain joins TRBV19 to TRBJ1-3; D may be TRBD1 (5 bases). V was clipped by 10 bases and J by 0 bases, with 19 bases between them. From germline, CDR1 is LNHDA and CDR2 SQIVND (reference sequence). The CDR3 is made up of 16 amino acids. The CDR3 DNA follows: TGTGCCACTCATACAGGAGGATTCTACTCTGGAAACACCATATATTTT. The encoded protein is CATHTGGFYSGNTIYF.

This clone was counted a single time. The CDR3 protein is CASSFRTGWNEQFF. The CDR3 nucleotides are TGTGCCAGCAGCTTCCGGACGGGGTGGAATGAGCAGTTCTTC. The J gene is TRBJ2-1, the V gene TRBV13; a possible D gene is TRBD2 (5 bases). This CDR3 spans 14 amino acids. From germline, CDR1 is PRHDT and CDR2 FYEKMQ (reference sequence). Trimming stripped 3 bases from V and 7 bases from J, with 13 bases between. Variable domain in full (rest from reference TRBV13 and TRBJ2-1): AAGVIQSPRHLIKEKRETATLKCYPIPRHDTVYWYQQGPGQDPQFLISFYEKMQSDKGSIPDRFSAQQFSDYHSELNMSSLELGDSALYFCASSFRTGWNEQFFGPGTRLTVL.

The chain couples TRBV4-2 to TRBJ1-1; D unresolved. CDR1 is LGHNA and CDR2 is YNFKEQ in the germline V gene. This CDR3 spans 12 amino acids. V shed 4 bases and J shed 11 bases, with 14 bases lying between them. This CDR3 reads CASSPPENRAFF. DNA for the CDR3: TGTGCCAGCAGCCCTCCCGAGAACCGGGCTTTCTTT.